This T cell receptor beta chain was identified during a study of blood T cell repertoires in COVID-19 (TCRdb year 2020). Regarding the complete study: Samples covering the acute and convalescent phases of COVID-19 were provided by collaborators in the United States, Italy and Spain. The material from the prospective study consisted of cDNA or gDNA derived from T cells, B-cell-depleted T cells, or PBMCs. Samples came from the ongoing ImmuneRACE study (first 160 participants) plus 1,254 subjects from 6 global collaborators. Where available, HLA class I and class II types were obtained from metadata supplied by the sample provider rather than from assay-based typing. The sample metadata nearly always contained a de-identified subject ID, COVID-19 status, age in years and sex. The repertoires were released in a freely available public database intended as a resource for research on the immune response to SARS-CoV-2. Deeply sampled blood TCRbeta repertoires from subjects exposed to, actively infected with, or recovered from COVID-19 were included in the dataset.

Cut back by 4 bases and 6 bases, the V and J ends lie 16 bases apart. Reading from cysteine to phenylalanine, the CDR3 counts 14 amino acids. The retained sequence is limited to the CDR3, 42 bases, with the frame set at the first base. Taken from the germline V gene, the CDR1 and CDR2 loops are SGHRS and YFSETQ. Turning to this clone: The antigen this receptor binds is unknown. No per-base quality is available; no much larger clone lies one base away.

Results and caveats for the whole study, not just this receptor: The amount of clinical and demographic metadata varied by source and participant and was provided uncurated.

TCRbeta CDR3 regions were amplified from genomic DNA using the immunoSEQ Assay, a bias-controlled multiplex PCR. In the paper's pipeline: The number of nucleated cells in each sample was estimated by amplification of reference gene primers within the assay. To quantify the absolute abundance of each unique TCRbeta CDR3 rearrangement, sequence reads were collapsed and filtered. For each sample, productive Simpson clonality was calculated as the square root of Simpson's diversity index over productive rearrangements. The immuneACCESS repertoire file appears here via TCRdb, limited to in-frame rearrangements. These files lack a portion of the clones; in checked studies, under half of the deficit traces to unresolved V genes, and the cause of the others is not known. Clone size and V and J calls were adopted from that table, with D and trimming inferred from the DNA. The sample records tens of thousands of clones, around 90% of which are singletons. The top ten constitute roughly 46% of the sample.

The collaborating institutions used their own protocols to collect whole blood in K2EDTA tubes. Collaborator samples were shipped for TCRbeta analysis as frozen whole blood, isolated PBMCs, or DNA extracted from either sample type. Sequencing used peripheral blood. The origin of this receptor is a human donor in a cohort sampled during active COVID-19. The chain joins TRBV5-1 to TRBJ1-2, with TRBD1 perhaps the D gene, on 5 matching bases. At the DNA level, the sequence is TGCGCCAGCAGCGTTAGGAACCAGGGTAATGGCTACACCTTC. The resulting protein is CASSVRNQGNGYTF.